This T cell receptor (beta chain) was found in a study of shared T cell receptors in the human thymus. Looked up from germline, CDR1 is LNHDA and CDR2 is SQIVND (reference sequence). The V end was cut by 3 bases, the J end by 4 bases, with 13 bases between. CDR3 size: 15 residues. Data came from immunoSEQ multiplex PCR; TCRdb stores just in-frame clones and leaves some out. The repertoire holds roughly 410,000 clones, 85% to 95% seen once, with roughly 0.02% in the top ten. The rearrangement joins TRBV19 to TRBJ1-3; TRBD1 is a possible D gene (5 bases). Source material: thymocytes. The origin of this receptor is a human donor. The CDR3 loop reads CASSMKGLRGNTIYF. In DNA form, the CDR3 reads TGTGCCAGTAGTATGAAGGGGCTACGAGGAAACACCATATATTTT.